The T cell receptor (beta chain) under discussion was sequenced for a study of radiotherapy plus CTLA-4 blockade in lung cancer. Study-wide results and limits: Some TCR clones had been derived from tumors. These clones expanded in peripheral blood after radiotherapy plus ipilimumab.

About this clone: Its matching antigen is unknown.

CTLA-4 blockade with ipilimumab, together with focal radiation, was given to patients with chemo-refractory metastatic non-small-cell lung cancer. This table comes from immunoSEQ multiplex PCR, and its TCRdb copy is limited to in-frame clones, with some not included. The table lists over 80,000 clones, around 87% of them singletons, with 16% in the top ten. This CDR3 has 14 amino acids. With 1 base removed from V and 4 bases from J, the gap between germline ends came to 10 bases. Germline loops: CDR1 SGHAT, CDR2 FQNNGV. The chain recombines TRBV11-2 with TRBJ1-1, with D possibly TRBD1 on 6 matching bases. This specimen was peripheral blood, taken from a patient treated with radiotherapy plus ipilimumab. This receptor was taken from a human donor with non-small cell lung cancer that progressed on radiotherapy plus ipilimumab. The CDR3 nucleotides read TGTGCCAGCAGCTTAGCCGGGGGGGCCACTGAAGCTTTCTTT. Amino acids: CASSLAGGATEAFF.